This T cell receptor (beta chain) was found in a study of Tregs in tolerant kidney transplant recipients. General study points: No direct test of biological reproducibility was done here. The small number of patients limits these findings pending further validation. Activated donor B cell expansion appeared to reveal the most relevant donor-specific TCRbeta repertoire.

CD4+CD25+CD127- Tregs, CD4+CD25- non-Tregs, CD4 and CD8 cells were sorted. V lost 7 bases to trimming and J lost 2 bases; unmatched junction nucleotides: 5. The CDR3 has 15 residues. The germline CDR1 and CDR2 sequences are MNHNS and SASEGT. This table comes from immunoSEQ multiplex PCR, and its TCRdb copy is limited to in-frame clones, with some not included. The data show about 240,000 clones, about 80% seen once. In the case of this clone: No antigen is known for it.

The chain is built from TRBV6-1 and TRBJ2-3; 11 bases match TRBD2. The receptor comes from a human donor in good health. The specimen sequenced was CD4+ T cells from blood. The CDR3 protein is CASTPLAGATDTQYF. Written as DNA, the CDR3 is TGTGCCAGCACCCCACTAGCGGGGGCCACAGATACGCAGTATTTT.